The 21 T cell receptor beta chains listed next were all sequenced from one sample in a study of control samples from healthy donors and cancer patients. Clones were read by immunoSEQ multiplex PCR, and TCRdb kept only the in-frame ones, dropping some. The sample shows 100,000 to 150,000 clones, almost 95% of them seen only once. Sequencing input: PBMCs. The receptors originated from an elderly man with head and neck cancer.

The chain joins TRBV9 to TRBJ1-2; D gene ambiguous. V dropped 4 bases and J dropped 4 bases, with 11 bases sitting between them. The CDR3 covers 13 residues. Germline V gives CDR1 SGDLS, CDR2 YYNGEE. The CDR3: CASSPRTSYGYTF. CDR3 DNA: TGTGCCAGCAGCCCACGGACGAGCTATGGCTACACCTTC.

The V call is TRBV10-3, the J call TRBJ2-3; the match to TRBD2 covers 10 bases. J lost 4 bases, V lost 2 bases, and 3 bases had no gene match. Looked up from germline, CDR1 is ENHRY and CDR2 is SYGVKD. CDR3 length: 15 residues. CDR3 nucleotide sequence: TGTGCCATCAGTGAGCTAGCGGGAGCCCCAGATACGCAGTATTTT. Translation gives CAISELAGAPDTQYF.

The CDR3 region has the DNA TGTGCCATCAGTGGACTAGCCCGCACAGATACGCAGTATTTT. Its protein is CAISGLARTDTQYF. The chain carries TRBV10-3 and TRBJ2-3; 7 positions agree with TRBD2. The length of the CDR3 is 14 residues. The V gene end was trimmed by 4 bases and the J gene end by 1 base; junction bases not matched to a gene: 2. Per germline, CDR1 ENHRY and CDR2 SYGVKD.

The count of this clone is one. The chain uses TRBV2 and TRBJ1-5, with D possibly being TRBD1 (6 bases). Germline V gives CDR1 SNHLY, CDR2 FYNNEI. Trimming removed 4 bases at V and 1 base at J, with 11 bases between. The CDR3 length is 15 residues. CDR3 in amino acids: CASSVGGTSNQPQHF. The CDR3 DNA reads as TGTGCCAGCAGTGTAGGGGGTACGAGCAATCAGCCCCAGCATTTT. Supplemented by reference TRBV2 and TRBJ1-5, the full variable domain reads EPEVTQTPSHQVTQMGQEVILRCVPISNHLYFYWYRQILGQKVEFLVSFYNNEISEKSEIFDDQFSVERPDGSNFTLKIRSTKLEDSAMYFCASSVGGTSNQPQHFGDGTRLSIL.

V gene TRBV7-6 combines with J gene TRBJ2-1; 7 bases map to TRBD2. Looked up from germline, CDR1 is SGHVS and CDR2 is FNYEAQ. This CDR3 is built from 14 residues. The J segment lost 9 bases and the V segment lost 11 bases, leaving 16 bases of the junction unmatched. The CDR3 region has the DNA TGTGCCGCCGGGGGGAGCTTGGAGGGTAGTGAGCAGTTCTTC. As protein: CAAGGSLEGSEQFF. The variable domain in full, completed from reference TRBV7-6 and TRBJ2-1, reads GAGVSQSPRYKVTKRGQDVALRCDPISGHVSLYWYRQALGQGPEFLTYFNYEAQQDKSGLPNDRFSAERPEGSISTLTIQRTEQRDSAMYRCAAGGSLEGSEQFFGPGTRLTVL.

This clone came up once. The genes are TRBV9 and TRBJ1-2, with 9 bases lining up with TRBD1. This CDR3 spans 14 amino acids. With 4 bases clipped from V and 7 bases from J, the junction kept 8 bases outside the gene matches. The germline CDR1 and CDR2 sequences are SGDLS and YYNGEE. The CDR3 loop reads CASSPRDRELGYTF. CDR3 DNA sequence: TGTGCCAGCAGCCCCCGGGACAGGGAACTTGGCTACACCTTC.

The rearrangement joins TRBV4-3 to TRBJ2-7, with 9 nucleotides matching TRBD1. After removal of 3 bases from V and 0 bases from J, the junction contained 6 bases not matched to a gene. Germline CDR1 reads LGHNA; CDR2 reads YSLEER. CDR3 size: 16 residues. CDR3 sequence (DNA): TGCGCCAGCAGCCAGGGACAGGGTTCGGGCTCCTACGAGCAGTACTTC. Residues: CASSQGQGSGSYEQYF.

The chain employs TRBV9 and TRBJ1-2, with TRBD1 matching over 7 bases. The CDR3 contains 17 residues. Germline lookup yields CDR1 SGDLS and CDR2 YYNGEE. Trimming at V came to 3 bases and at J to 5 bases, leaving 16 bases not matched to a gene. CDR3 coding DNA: TGTGCCAGCAGCGGCAGGATCCAGGGGGTTAGCAAGTATGGCTACACCTTC. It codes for CASSGRIQGVSKYGYTF.

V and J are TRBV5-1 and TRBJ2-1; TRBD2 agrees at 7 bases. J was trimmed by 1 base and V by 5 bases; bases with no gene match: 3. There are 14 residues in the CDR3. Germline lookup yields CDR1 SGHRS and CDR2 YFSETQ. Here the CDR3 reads CASRGTTSYNEQFF. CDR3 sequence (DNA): TGCGCCAGCAGGGGGACTACATCCTACAATGAGCAGTTCTTC.

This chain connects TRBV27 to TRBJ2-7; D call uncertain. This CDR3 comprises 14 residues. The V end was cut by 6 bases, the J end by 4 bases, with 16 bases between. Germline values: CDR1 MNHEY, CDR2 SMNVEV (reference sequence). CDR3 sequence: CASSSDKVGYEQYF. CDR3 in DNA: TGTGCCAGCAGCTCAGATAAAGTAGGGTACGAGCAGTACTTC.

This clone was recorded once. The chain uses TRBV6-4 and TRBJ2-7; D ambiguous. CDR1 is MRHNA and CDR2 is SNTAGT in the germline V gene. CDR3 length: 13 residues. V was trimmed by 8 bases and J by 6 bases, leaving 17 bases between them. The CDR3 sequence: CASAPDRAVEQYF. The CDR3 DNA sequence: TGTGCCAGCGCCCCAGACCGCGCCGTCGAGCAGTACTTC.

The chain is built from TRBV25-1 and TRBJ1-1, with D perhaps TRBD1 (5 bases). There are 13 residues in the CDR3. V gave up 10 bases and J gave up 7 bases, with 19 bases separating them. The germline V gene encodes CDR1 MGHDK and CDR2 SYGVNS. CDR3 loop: CATSRAGYNEAFF. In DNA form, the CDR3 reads TGTGCCACCTCCAGGGCAGGCTATAATGAAGCTTTCTTT.

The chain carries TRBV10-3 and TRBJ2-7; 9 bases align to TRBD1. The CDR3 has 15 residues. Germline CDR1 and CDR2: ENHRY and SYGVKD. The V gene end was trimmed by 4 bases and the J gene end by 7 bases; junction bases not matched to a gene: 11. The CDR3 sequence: CAISGGTGKGGEQYF. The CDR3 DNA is TGTGCCATCAGTGGAGGGACAGGGAAAGGTGGGGAGCAGTACTTC.

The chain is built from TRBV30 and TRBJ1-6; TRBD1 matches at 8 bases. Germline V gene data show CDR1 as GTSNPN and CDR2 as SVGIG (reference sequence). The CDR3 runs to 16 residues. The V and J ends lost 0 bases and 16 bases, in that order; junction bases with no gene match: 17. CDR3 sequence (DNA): TGTGCCTGGAGTGTACACCGGGACAGGCGGAAAGGGGGGCTCCACTTT. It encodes CAWSVHRDRRKGGLHF.

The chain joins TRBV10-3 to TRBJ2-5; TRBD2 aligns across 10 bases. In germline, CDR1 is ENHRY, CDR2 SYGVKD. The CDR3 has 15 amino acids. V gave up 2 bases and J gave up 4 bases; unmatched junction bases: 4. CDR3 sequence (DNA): TGTGCCATCAGTGAGGGGACTAGCGAAGGAGAGACCCAGTACTTC. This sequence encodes CAISEGTSEGETQYF.

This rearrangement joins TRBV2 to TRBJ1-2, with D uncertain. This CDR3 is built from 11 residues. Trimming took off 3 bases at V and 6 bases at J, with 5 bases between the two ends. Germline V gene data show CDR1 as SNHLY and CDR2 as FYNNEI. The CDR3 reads CASSDTNGYTF. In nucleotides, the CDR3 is TGTGCCAGCAGTGACACGAATGGCTACACCTTC.

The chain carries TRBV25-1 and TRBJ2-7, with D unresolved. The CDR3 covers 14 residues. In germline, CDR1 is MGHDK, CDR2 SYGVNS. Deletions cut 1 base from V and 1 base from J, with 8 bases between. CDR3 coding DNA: TGTGCCAGCAGTGAATTTGGCGGTTCCTACGAGCAGTACTTC. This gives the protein CASSEFGGSYEQYF.

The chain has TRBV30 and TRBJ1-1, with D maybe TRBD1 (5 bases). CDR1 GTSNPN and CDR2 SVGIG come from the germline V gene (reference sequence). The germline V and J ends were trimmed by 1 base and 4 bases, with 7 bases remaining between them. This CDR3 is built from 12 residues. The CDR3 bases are TGTGCCTGGAGTGGGGACGGCACTGAAGCTTTCTTT. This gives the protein CAWSGDGTEAFF.

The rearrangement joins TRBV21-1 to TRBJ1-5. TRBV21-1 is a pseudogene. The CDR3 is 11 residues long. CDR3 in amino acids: CASPRVQPQHF. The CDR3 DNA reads TGTGCCAGCCCCCGGGTTCAGCCCCAGCATTTT.

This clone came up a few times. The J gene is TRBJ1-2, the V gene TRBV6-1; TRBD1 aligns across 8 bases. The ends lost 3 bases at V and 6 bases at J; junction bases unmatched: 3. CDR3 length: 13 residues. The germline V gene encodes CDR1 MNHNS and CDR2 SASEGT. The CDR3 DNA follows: TGTGCCAGCAGTGACAGGGGGCGACATGGCTACACCTTC. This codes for CASSDRGRHGYTF.

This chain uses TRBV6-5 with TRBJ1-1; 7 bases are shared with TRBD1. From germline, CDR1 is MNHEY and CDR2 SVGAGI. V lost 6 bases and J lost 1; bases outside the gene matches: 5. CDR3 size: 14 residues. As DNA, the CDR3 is TGTGCCAGCAGGAGACAGGGAACGAACACTGAAGCTTTCTTT. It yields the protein CASRRQGTNTEAFF.